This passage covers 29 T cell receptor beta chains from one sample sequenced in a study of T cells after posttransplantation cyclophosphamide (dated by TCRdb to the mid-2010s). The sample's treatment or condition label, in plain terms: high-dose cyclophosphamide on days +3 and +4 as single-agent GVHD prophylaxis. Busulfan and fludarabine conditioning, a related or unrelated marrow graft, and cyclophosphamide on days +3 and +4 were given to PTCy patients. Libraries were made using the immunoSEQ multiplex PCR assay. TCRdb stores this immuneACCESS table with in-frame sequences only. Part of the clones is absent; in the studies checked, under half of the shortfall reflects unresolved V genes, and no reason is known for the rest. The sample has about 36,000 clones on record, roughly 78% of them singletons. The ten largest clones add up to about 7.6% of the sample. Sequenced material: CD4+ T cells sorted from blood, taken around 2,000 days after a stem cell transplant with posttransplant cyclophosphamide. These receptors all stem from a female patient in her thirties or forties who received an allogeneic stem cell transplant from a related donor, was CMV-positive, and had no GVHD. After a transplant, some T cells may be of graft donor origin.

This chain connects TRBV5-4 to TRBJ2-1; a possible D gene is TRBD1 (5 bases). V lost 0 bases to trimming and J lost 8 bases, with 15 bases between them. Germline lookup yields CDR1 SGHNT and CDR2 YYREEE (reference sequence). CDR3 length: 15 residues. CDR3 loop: CASSLAAEPGHEQFF. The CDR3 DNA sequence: TGTGCCAGCAGCTTGGCGGCAGAACCAGGGCATGAGCAGTTCTTC.

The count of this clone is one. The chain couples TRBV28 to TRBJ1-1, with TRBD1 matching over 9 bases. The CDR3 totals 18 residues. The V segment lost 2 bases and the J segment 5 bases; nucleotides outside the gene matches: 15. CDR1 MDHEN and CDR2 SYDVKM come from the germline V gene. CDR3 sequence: CASSLPGTGRYLRTEAFF. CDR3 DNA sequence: TGTGCCAGCAGTTTACCCGGGACAGGGAGGTATCTAAGGACTGAAGCTTTCTTT.

CDR3 sequence: CASIDRDEAFF. The CDR3 coding sequence is TGTGCCAGCATTGACAGGGATGAAGCTTTCTTT. This sequence joins TRBV28 and TRBJ1-1; 7 bases agree with TRBD1. CDR1 and CDR2 (germline): MDHEN, SYDVKM. The CDR3 sequence is 11 residues long. The ends lost 7 bases at V and 7 bases at J; junction bases unmatched: 3. Full variable domain (outside the CDR3, taken from reference TRBV28 and TRBJ1-1): DVKVTQSSRYLVKRTGEKVFLECVQDMDHENMFWYRQDPGLGLRLIYFSYDVKMKEKGDIPEGYSVSREKKERFSLILESASTNQTSMYLCASIDRDEAFFGQGTRLTVV.

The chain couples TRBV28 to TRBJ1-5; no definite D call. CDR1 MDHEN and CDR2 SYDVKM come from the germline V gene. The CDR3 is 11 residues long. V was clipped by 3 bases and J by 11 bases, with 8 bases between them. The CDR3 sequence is CASSFRGSQHF. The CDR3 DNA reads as TGTGCCAGCAGTTTCCGGGGTTCCCAGCATTTT.

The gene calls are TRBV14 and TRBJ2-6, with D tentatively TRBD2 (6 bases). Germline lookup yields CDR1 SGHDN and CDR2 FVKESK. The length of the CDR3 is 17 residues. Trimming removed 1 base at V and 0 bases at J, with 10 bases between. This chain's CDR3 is CASSQVRRASGANVLTF. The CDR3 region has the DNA TGTGCCAGCAGCCAAGTAAGGAGGGCCTCTGGGGCCAACGTCCTGACTTTC.

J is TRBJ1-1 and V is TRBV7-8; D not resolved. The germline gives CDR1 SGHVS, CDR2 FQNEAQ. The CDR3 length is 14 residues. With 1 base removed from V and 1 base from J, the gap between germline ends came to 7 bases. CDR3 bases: TGTGCCAGCAGCTTAGTAGGGAGGAACACTGAAGCTTTCTTT. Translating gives CASSLVGRNTEAFF.

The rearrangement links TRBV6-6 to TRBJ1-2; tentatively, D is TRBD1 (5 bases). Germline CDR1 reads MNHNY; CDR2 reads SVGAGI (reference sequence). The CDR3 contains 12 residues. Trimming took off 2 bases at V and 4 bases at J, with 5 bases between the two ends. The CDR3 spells CASSYRGYGYTF. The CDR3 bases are TGTGCCAGCAGTTACAGGGGCTATGGCTACACCTTC.

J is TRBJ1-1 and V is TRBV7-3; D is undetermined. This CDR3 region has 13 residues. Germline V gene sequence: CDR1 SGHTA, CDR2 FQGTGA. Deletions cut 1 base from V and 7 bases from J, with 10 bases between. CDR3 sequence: CASSLKAGFEAFF. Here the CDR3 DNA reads TGTGCCAGCAGCTTAAAGGCAGGCTTTGAAGCTTTCTTT.

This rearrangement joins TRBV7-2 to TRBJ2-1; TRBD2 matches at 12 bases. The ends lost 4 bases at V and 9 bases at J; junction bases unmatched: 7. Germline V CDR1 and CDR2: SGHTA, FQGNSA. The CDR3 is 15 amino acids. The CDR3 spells CASSSLAGGRLEQFF. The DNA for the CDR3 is TGTGCCAGCAGCTCACTAGCGGGGGGTCGTCTTGAGCAGTTCTTC.

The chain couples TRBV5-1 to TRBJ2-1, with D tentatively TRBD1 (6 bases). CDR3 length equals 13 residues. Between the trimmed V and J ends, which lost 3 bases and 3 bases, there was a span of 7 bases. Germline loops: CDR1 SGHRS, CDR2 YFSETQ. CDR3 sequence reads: CASSWTVYNEQFF. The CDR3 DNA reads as TGCGCCAGCAGCTGGACAGTCTACAATGAGCAGTTCTTC.

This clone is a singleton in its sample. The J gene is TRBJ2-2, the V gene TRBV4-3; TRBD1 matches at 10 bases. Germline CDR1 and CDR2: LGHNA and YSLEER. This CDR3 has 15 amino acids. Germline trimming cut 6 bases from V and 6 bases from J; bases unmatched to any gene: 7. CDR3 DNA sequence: TGCGCCAGCAGTCCCGGGACAGGGGTTTCCGGGGAGCTGTTTTTT. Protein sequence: CASSPGTGVSGELFF.

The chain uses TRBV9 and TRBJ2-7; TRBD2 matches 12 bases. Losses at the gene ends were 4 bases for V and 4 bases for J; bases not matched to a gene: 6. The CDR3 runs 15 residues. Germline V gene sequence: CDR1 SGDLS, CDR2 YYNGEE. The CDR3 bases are TGTGCCAGCAGCCGGGGACTAGCGGGCTCGTACGAGCAGTACTTC. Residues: CASSRGLAGSYEQYF.

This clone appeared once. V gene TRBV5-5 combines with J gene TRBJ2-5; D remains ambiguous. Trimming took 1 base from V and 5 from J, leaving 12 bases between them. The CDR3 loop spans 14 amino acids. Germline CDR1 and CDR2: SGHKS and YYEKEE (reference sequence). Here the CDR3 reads CASSLRFPGETQYF. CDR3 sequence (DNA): TGTGCCAGCAGCTTGAGATTCCCCGGGGAGACCCAGTACTTC. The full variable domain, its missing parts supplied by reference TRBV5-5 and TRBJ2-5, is DAGVTQSPTHLIKTRGQQVTLRCSPISGHKSVSWYQQVLGQGPQFIFQYYEKEERGRGNFPDRFSARQFPNYSSELNVNALLLGDSALYLCASSLRFPGETQYFGPGTRLLVL.

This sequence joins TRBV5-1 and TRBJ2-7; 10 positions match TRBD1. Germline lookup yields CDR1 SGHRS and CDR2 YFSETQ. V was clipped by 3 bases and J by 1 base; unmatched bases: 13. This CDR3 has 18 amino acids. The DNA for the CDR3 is TGCGCCAGCAGCTCGATGGGGTTAGGACAGGGGGTTTCCTACGAGCAGTACTTC. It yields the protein CASSSMGLGQGVSYEQYF.

CDR3 region: CATSRDLVSSGNTIYF. CDR3 in DNA: TGTGCCACCAGCAGAGATCTCGTCAGCTCTGGAAACACCATATATTTT. The rearrangement joins TRBV15 to TRBJ1-3, with D unclear. The CDR3 is 16 amino acids. Per the germline V gene, CDR1 is LNHNV and CDR2 is YYDKDF (reference sequence). The germline V and J ends were trimmed by 0 bases and 0 bases, with 9 bases remaining between them.

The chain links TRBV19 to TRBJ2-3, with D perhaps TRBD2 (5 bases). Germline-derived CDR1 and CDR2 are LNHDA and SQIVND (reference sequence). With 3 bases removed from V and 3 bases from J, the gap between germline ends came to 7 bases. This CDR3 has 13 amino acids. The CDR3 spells CASSMRRTDTQYF. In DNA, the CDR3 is TGTGCCAGTAGTATGAGGAGGACAGATACGCAGTATTTT.

CDR3 sequence: CASSSLAGAGNEQYF. In DNA, the CDR3 is TGCGCCAGCAGCTCACTAGCGGGGGCTGGCAACGAGCAGTACTTC. This rearrangement joins TRBV5-1 to TRBJ2-7, with 11 nucleotides matching TRBD2. The CDR3 contains 15 residues. Germline V gene lookup returns CDR1 SGHRS and CDR2 YFSETQ. V was clipped by 3 bases and J by 5 bases; unmatched bases: 7.

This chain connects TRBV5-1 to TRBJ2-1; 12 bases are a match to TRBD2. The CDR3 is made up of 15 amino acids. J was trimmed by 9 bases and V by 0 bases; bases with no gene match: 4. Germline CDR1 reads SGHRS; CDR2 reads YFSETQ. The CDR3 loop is CASSLAASGGGEQFF. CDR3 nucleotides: TGCGCCAGCAGCTTGGCAGCTAGCGGGGGGGGTGAGCAGTTCTTC.

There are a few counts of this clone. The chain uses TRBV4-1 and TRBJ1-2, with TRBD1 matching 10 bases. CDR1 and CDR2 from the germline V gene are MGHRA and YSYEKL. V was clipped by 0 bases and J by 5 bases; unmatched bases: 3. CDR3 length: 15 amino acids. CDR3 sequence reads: CASSQEGQGRYGYTF. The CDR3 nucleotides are TGCGCCAGCAGCCAAGAGGGACAGGGGAGGTATGGCTACACCTTC.

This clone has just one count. CDR3 nucleotides: TGTGCCAGCAGCTTAGCCGGCCTAGCGCGGGGGGGAGACACAGATACGCAGTATTTT. Residues: CASSLAGLARGGDTDTQYF. The V and J genes are TRBV7-8 and TRBJ2-3, with 9 bases that match TRBD2. This CDR3 is 19 amino acids long. After removal of 0 bases from V and 2 bases from J, the junction contained 12 bases not matched to a gene. Germline values: CDR1 SGHVS, CDR2 FQNEAQ.

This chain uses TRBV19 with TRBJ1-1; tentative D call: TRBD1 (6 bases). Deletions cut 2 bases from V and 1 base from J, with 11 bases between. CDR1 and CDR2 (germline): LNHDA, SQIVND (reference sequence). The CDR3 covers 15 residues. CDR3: CASSIHTGPNTEAFF. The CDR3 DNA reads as TGTGCCAGTAGTATACACACAGGGCCGAACACTGAAGCTTTCTTT.

The CDR3 sequence is CASSGHGTMLNEQFF. The CDR3 nucleotides read TGCGCCAGCAGCGGGCATGGAACCATGTTAAATGAGCAGTTCTTC. V and J are TRBV5-1 and TRBJ2-1; D is ambiguous. CDR3 length equals 15 residues. Germline CDR1 is SGHRS and CDR2 is YFSETQ. With 4 bases removed from V and 7 bases from J, the gap between germline ends came to 18 bases.

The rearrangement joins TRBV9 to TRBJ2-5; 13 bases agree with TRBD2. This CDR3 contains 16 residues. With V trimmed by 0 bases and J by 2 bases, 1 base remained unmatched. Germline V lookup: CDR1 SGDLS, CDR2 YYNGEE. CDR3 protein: CASSVGGLAGQETQYF. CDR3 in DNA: TGTGCCAGCAGCGTAGGGGGACTAGCGGGGCAAGAGACCCAGTACTTC.

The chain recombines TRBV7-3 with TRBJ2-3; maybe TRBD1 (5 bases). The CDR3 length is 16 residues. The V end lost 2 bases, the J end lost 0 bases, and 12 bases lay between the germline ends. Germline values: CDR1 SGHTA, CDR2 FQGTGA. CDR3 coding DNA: TGTGCCAGCAGCTTACGGCAGGGCCTTAGCACAGATACGCAGTATTTT. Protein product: CASSLRQGLSTDTQYF.

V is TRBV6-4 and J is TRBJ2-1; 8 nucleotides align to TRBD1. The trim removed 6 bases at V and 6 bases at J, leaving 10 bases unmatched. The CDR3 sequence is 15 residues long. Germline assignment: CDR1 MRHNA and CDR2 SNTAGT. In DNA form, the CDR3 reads TGTGCCAGCAGACAACAGGGGGGTCCTTTCAATGAGCAGTTCTTC. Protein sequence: CASRQQGGPFNEQFF.

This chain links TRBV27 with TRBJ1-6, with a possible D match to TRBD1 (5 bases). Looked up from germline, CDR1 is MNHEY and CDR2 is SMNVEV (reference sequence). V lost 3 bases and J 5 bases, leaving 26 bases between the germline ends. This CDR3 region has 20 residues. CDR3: CASSFYGRRDDGGDNSPLHF. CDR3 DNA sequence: TGTGCCAGCAGTTTTTATGGGCGGAGGGACGACGGGGGGGATAATTCACCCCTCCACTTT.

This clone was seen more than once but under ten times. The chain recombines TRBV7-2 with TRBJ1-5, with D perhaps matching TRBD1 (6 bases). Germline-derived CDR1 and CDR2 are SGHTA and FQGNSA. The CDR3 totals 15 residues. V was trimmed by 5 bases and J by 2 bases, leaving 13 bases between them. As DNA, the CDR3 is TGTGCCAGCAGCACACAGGGAGTAGGCAATCAGCCCCAGCATTTT. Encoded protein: CASSTQGVGNQPQHF.

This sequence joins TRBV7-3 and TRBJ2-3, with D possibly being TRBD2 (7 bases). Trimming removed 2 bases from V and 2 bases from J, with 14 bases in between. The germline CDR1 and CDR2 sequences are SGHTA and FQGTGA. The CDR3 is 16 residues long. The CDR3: CASSLGGGANTDTQYF. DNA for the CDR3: TGTGCCAGCAGCTTAGGAGGGGGGGCCAACACAGATACGCAGTATTTT.

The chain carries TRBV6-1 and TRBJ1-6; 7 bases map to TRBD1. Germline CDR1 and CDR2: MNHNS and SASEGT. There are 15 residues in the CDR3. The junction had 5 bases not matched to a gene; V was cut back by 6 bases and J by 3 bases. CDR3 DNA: TGTGCCAGCAGACTAGGGGACAGCTATAATTCACCCCTCCACTTT. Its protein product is CASRLGDSYNSPLHF.